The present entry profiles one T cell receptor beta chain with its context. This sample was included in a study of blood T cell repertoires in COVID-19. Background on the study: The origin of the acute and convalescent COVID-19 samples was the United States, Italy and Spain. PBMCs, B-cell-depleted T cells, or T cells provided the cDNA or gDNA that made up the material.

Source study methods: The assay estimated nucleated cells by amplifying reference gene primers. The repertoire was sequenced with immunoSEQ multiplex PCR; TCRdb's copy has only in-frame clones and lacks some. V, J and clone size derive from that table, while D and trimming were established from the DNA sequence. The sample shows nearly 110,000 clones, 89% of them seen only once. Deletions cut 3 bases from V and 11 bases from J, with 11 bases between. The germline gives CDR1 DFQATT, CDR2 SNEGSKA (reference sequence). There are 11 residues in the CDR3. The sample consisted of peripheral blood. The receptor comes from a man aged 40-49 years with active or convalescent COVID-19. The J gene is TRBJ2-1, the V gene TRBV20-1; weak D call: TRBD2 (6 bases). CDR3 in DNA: TGCAGTGCTAGCTGGGGGGAGCAGCAGTTCTTC. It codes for CSASWGEQQFF.